Below are 28 T cell receptor beta chains sequenced from a single sample in a study of blood T cell repertoires in COVID-19. Libraries were prepared by immunoSEQ multiplex PCR; TCRdb keeps only in-frame clonotypes and omits some of them. The profile covers 200,000 or so clones, with 70% to 90% appearing a single time and approximately 11% taken by the ten largest. Material for sequencing was peripheral blood. These receptors were collected from a human donor with active or convalescent COVID-19. The donor label of this sample is uncertain.

In its sample, this clone was seen once. V is TRBV11-2 and J is TRBJ2-7, with a weak D call TRBD1 (6 bases). Germline CDR1 and CDR2: SGHAT and FQNNGV. This CDR3 region has 18 residues. V shed 1 base and J shed 0 bases, with 19 bases lying between them. The CDR3 reads CASSLASKIQGFSYEQYF. The CDR3 DNA is TGTGCCAGCAGCTTAGCATCTAAAATACAGGGTTTCTCCTACGAGCAGTACTTC.

The V gene is TRBV12-5, the J gene TRBJ2-3, with TRBD1 matching over 9 bases. The ends lost 5 bases at V and 4 bases at J; junction bases unmatched: 4. Germline V gives CDR1 LGHNT, CDR2 FRNRAP. CDR3 length: 14 amino acids. Written as DNA, the CDR3 is TGTGCTAGTGGTCTTACAGGGGGCGCAGATACGCAGTATTTT. As protein: CASGLTGGADTQYF.

This chain links TRBV25-1 with TRBJ2-7; TRBD2 might be the D (5 bases). The CDR3 is 13 residues long. Germline values: CDR1 MGHDK, CDR2 SYGVNS. The V and J ends lost 3 bases and 3 bases respectively, with 9 bases between them. CDR3 sequence: CASSDDYIYEQYF. CDR3 bases: TGTGCCAGCAGTGACGACTACATCTACGAGCAGTACTTC.

This clone was observed once. The genes are TRBV18 and TRBJ1-1; the D is unclear. This CDR3 has 15 amino acids. The V gene's germline CDR1 is KGHSH and CDR2 LQKENI. V was cut by 3 bases and J by 6 bases, with 17 bases left in between. The DNA of the CDR3 is TGTGCCAGCTCACCTTATACGGGTTGGCAACCTGAAGCTTTCTTT. Protein product: CASSPYTGWQPEAFF.

The genes are TRBV5-4 and TRBJ2-2; 8 bases agree with TRBD1. Germline CDR1 reads SGHNT; CDR2 reads YYREEE (reference sequence). The J segment lost 6 bases and the V segment lost 4 bases, leaving 5 bases of the junction unmatched. The CDR3 is 14 amino acids. DNA for the CDR3: TGTGCCAGCAGCCCGGCAGGGGGCCCCGGGGAGCTGTTTTTT. As protein: CASSPAGGPGELFF.

J is TRBJ2-2 and V is TRBV19, with D maybe TRBD1 (6 bases). In germline, CDR1 is LNHDA, CDR2 SQIVND (reference sequence). The CDR3 covers 15 residues. V was shortened by 8 bases and J by 2 bases, with 15 bases between the two germline ends. The CDR3 coding sequence is TGTGCCAGTGGCACGACAGGTTACAACACCGGGGAGCTGTTTTTT. Translating it yields CASGTTGYNTGELFF. Combining the CDR3 with reference TRBV19 and TRBJ2-2 gives the whole variable domain DGGITQSPKYLFRKEGQNVTLSCEQNLNHDAMYWYRQDPGQGLRLIYYSQIVNDFQKGDIAEGYSVSREKKESFPLTVTSAQKNPTAFYLCASGTTGYNTGELFFGEGSRLTVL.

This clone was observed a handful of times. This chain joins TRBV14 and TRBJ2-1; D call uncertain. From germline, CDR1 is SGHDN and CDR2 FVKESK. Trimming took off 1 base at V and 2 bases at J, with 9 bases between the two ends. This CDR3 has 15 amino acids. DNA of the CDR3: TGTGCCAGCAGCCAAGCAGCGTCCACCTACAATGAGCAGTTCTTC. Its protein is CASSQAASTYNEQFF.

The CDR3 reads CATSHDRGHGNTIYF. The CDR3 bases are TGTGCCACCAGTCACGACCGGGGACATGGAAACACCATATATTTT. This chain uses TRBV15 with TRBJ1-3, with D maybe TRBD1 (6 bases). V gave up 6 bases and J gave up 3 bases, with 15 bases separating them. The CDR3 contains 15 residues. Germline-derived CDR1 and CDR2 are LNHNV and YYDKDF (reference sequence).

This chain connects TRBV11-3 to TRBJ1-1; no clear D. This CDR3 is 14 amino acids long. V was pared by 1 base and J by 3 bases, with 9 bases between. Germline V gene sequence: CDR1 SGHNT, CDR2 YENEEA. Written as DNA, the CDR3 is TGTGCCAGCAGCTTAGTTCACGGGGACACTGAAGCTTTCTTT. It specifies CASSLVHGDTEAFF.

The V and J genes are TRBV10-3 and TRBJ2-2; 7 bases are a match to TRBD1. CDR3 length equals 15 residues. V lost 6 bases, J lost 5 bases, and 9 bases stayed unmatched. Germline assignment: CDR1 ENHRY and CDR2 SYGVKD. The DNA for the CDR3 is TGTGCCATCAGATTAGACAGGGTCGGTACCGGGGAGCTGTTTTTT. It codes for CAIRLDRVGTGELFF.

The rearrangement uses TRBV7-9 and TRBJ1-1; D not resolved. The V gene's germline CDR1 is SEHNR and CDR2 FQNEAQ (reference sequence). Trimming took 5 bases from V and 3 from J, leaving 16 bases between them. This CDR3 has 15 amino acids. This CDR3 is CASSGGGSWDTEAFF. The CDR3 DNA follows: TGTGCCAGCAGCGGCGGAGGGAGCTGGGACACTGAAGCTTTCTTT.

This chain uses TRBV2 with TRBJ2-1; maybe TRBD2 (6 bases). Trimming cost V 6 bases and J 16 bases, with 19 bases left between them. Germline V gene sequence: CDR1 SNHLY, CDR2 FYNNEI. There are 12 residues in the CDR3. As DNA, the CDR3 is TGTGCCAGCAGGGGGACTCAAGATCAATTCTTCTTC. This codes for CASRGTQDQFFF. Full variable domain (missing parts from reference TRBV2 and TRBJ2-1): EPEVTQTPSHQVTQMGQEVILRCVPISNHLYFYWYRQILGQKVEFLVSFYNNEISEKSEIFDDQFSVERPDGSNFTLKIRSTKLEDSAMYFCASRGTQDQFFFGPGTRLTVL.

The rearrangement links TRBV4-1 to TRBJ2-7; 8 nucleotides match TRBD2. The germline gives CDR1 MGHRA, CDR2 YSYEKL. This CDR3 has 17 residues. V lost 3 bases, J lost 0 bases, and 10 bases stayed unmatched. The CDR3 here is CASSHLHGSGSSYEQYF. The CDR3 nucleotides are TGCGCCAGCAGCCATCTACACGGGAGCGGGAGCTCCTACGAGCAGTACTTC.

The gene calls are TRBV18 and TRBJ2-7; D remains ambiguous. From germline, CDR1 is KGHSH and CDR2 LQKENI. The CDR3 is 12 residues long. V lost 3 bases and J 3 bases, leaving 6 bases between the germline ends. CDR3 protein: CASSPAGYEQYF. The CDR3 DNA is TGTGCCAGCTCACCGGCAGGCTACGAGCAGTACTTC. Full variable domain (remainder filled in from reference TRBV18 and TRBJ2-7): NAGVMQNPRHLVRRRGQEARLRCSPMKGHSHVYWYRQLPEEGLKFMVYLQKENIIDESGMPKERFSAEFPKEGPSILRIQQVVRGDSAAYFCASSPAGYEQYFGPGTRLTVT.

The chain couples TRBV6-1 to TRBJ1-1; 8 bases line up with TRBD1. Germline V lookup: CDR1 MNHNS, CDR2 SASEGT. The CDR3 has 13 residues. The V gene end was trimmed by 5 bases and the J gene end by 11 bases; junction bases not matched to a gene: 10. This chain's CDR3 is CASSLQGVGEAFF. CDR3 nucleotides: TGTGCCAGCAGTCTACAGGGGGTAGGTGAGGCTTTCTTT.

This sequence joins TRBV7-8 and TRBJ2-7; D is unresolved. Germline CDR1 and CDR2: SGHVS and FQNEAQ. V was shortened by 7 bases and J by 5 bases, with 15 bases between the two germline ends. The CDR3 sequence is 13 residues long. The CDR3 here is CASTYYMVHEQYF. The CDR3, as DNA: TGTGCCAGCACCTACTATATGGTCCACGAGCAGTACTTC.

This clone was recorded only once. This sequence joins TRBV30 and TRBJ1-6, with D perhaps matching TRBD1 (6 bases). V dropped 0 bases and J dropped 9 bases, with 15 bases sitting between them. The CDR3 has 15 amino acids. In germline, CDR1 is GTSNPN, CDR2 SVGIG (reference sequence). The CDR3 sequence: CAWSVGTGYVSPLHF. In DNA, the CDR3 is TGTGCCTGGAGTGTCGGCACAGGGTATGTTTCACCCCTCCACTTT.

V and J are TRBV21-1 and TRBJ2-1; the table names TRBD2, a call not compared with the DNA. TRBV21-1 is described as a pseudogene. The length of the CDR3 is 17 residues. This CDR3 reads CSPGTSGSPSSYNEQFF. CDR3 nucleotide sequence: TGTTCCCCCGGGACTAGCGGGTCCCCGAGCTCCTACAATGAGCAGTTCTTC.

V gene TRBV10-3 combines with J gene TRBJ2-2; 11 bases align to TRBD2. Germline CDR1 ENHRY, CDR2 SYGVKD. The CDR3 is 16 residues long. The ends lost 3 bases at V and 2 bases at J; junction bases unmatched: 2. As DNA, the CDR3 is TGTGCCATCAGTGACGGGACTAGCGGAAACACCGGGGAGCTGTTTTTT. Amino acids: CAISDGTSGNTGELFF.

The V gene is TRBV19, the J gene TRBJ2-3; D is unresolved. The CDR3 spans 12 residues. Germline V gene sequence: CDR1 LNHDA, CDR2 SQIVND (reference sequence). Between the trimmed V and J ends, which lost 5 bases and 5 bases, there was a span of 8 bases. In DNA, the CDR3 is TGTGCCAGTAGTTCGAGGCGAGATACGCAGTATTTT. It codes for CASSSRRDTQYF.

This chain joins TRBV19 and TRBJ2-3; D perhaps matches TRBD2 (5 bases). Trimming cost V 3 bases and J 4 bases, with 5 bases left between them. The CDR3 runs 12 residues. Germline loops: CDR1 LNHDA, CDR2 SQIVND (reference sequence). The CDR3 DNA sequence: TGTGCCAGTAGTATGCGGGCAGATACGCAGTATTTT. Encoded protein: CASSMRADTQYF.

The rearrangement links TRBV6-2 or TRBV6-3 to TRBJ1-1; possible D gene TRBD1, 6 bases. This CDR3 spans 16 amino acids. Germline-derived CDR1 and CDR2 are MNHEY and SVGEGT. V was trimmed by 4 bases and J by 4 bases, leaving 19 bases between them. The CDR3 sequence is CASSSPPGGPGTEAFF. CDR3 in DNA: TGTGCCAGCAGTTCCCCCCCGGGGGGCCCGGGCACTGAAGCTTTCTTT.

Note on this clone: Other nucleotide sequences from this sample produce the same CDR3. The V gene is TRBV5-1, the J gene TRBJ1-4; TRBD1 agrees at 7 bases. The germline CDR1 and CDR2 sequences are SGHRS and YFSETQ. This CDR3 comprises 14 residues. The V gene end was trimmed by 0 bases and the J gene end by 4 bases; junction bases not matched to a gene: 0. The CDR3 here is CASSLGDSNEKLFF. CDR3 nucleotide sequence: TGCGCCAGCAGCTTGGGGGACAGTAATGAAAAACTGTTTTTT. The full variable domain, completed using reference TRBV5-1 and TRBJ1-4, is KAGVTQTPRYLIKTRGQQVTLSCSPISGHRSVSWYQQTPGQGLQFLFEYFSETQRNKGNFPGRFSGRQFSNSRSEMNVSTLELGDSALYLCASSLGDSNEKLFFGSGTQLSVL.

The chain is built from TRBV6-5 and TRBJ2-3; D possibly corresponds to TRBD2 (7 bases). CDR3 length equals 13 residues. The germline V gene encodes CDR1 MNHEY and CDR2 SVGAGI. Deletions cut 8 bases from V and 6 bases from J, with 15 bases between. The CDR3 protein is CASGGARGDTQYF. Here the CDR3 DNA reads TGTGCCAGCGGGGGGGCTCGGGGCGATACGCAGTATTTT.

The gene calls are TRBV7-2 and TRBJ2-2, with a weak D call TRBD2 (5 bases). V dropped 1 base and J dropped 4 bases, with 10 bases sitting between them. CDR3 length: 15 amino acids. Germline-derived CDR1 and CDR2 are SGHTA and FQGNSA. The CDR3 reads CASSLVATSTGELFF. The CDR3 DNA is TGTGCCAGCAGCTTAGTAGCTACTAGCACCGGGGAGCTGTTTTTT.

The genes are TRBV5-5 and TRBJ1-5; no clear D gene. CDR3 size: 15 residues. The V end lost 1 base, the J end lost 9 bases, and 17 bases lay between the germline ends. The germline CDR1 and CDR2 sequences are SGHKS and YYEKEE (reference sequence). The DNA for the CDR3 is TGTGCCAGCAGCTTGTCGGTCAGTGACCCAGGGCCCCAGCATTTT. This sequence encodes CASSLSVSDPGPQHF. The full variable domain, with the rest looked up from reference TRBV5-5 and TRBJ1-5, is DAGVTQSPTHLIKTRGQQVTLRCSPISGHKSVSWYQQVLGQGPQFIFQYYEKEERGRGNFPDRFSARQFPNYSSELNVNALLLGDSALYLCASSLSVSDPGPQHFGDGTRLSIL.

The chain couples TRBV7-9 to TRBJ1-5, with 8 positions matching TRBD1. This CDR3 region has 15 residues. Germline assignment: CDR1 SEHNR and CDR2 FQNEAQ (reference sequence). The trim removed 3 bases at V and 6 bases at J, leaving 7 bases unmatched. The CDR3 DNA reads TGTGCCAGCAGCTTCGGTGGACAGGGAGGTCAGCCCCAGCATTTT. It translates to CASSFGGQGGQPQHF.

This chain connects TRBV2 to TRBJ1-5; 9 nucleotides align to TRBD1. Germline CDR1 reads SNHLY; CDR2 reads FYNNEI. The CDR3 totals 20 residues. The V gene end was trimmed by 2 bases and the J gene end by 1 base; junction bases not matched to a gene: 15. CDR3 loop: CASSESWATGGPVSNQPQHF. The CDR3 DNA sequence: TGTGCCAGCAGTGAATCTTGGGCTACAGGGGGCCCAGTAAGCAATCAGCCCCAGCATTTT. The full variable domain, rest sourced from reference TRBV2 and TRBJ1-5, is EPEVTQTPSHQVTQMGQEVILRCVPISNHLYFYWYRQILGQKVEFLVSFYNNEISEKSEIFDDQFSVERPDGSNFTLKIRSTKLEDSAMYFCASSESWATGGPVSNQPQHFGDGTRLSIL.